What follows is one T cell receptor beta chain and its context. Other DNA variants within this sample encode the same CDR3. Per the original methods: Reference gene primer amplification gave estimated nucleated cell counts. Repertoires were generated with immunoSEQ multiplex PCR, while TCRdb's copy carries only in-frame clones and drops some. Clone size and V and J calls were adopted from that table, with D and trimming inferred from the DNA. The data show about 300,000 clones, with nearly 90% seen just once and roughly 9% held by the top ten. The length of the CDR3 is 12 residues. V was cut by 2 bases and J by 6 bases, with 5 bases left in between. Per germline, CDR1 MNHEY and CDR2 SMNVEV (reference sequence). The data are from a study of blood T cell repertoires in COVID-19. At the level of the study: Samples of COVID-19 (acute and convalescent) were obtained from the United States, Italy and Spain. PBMCs, B-cell-depleted T cells, or T cells were the source of the cDNA or gDNA that made up the material.

Sample: peripheral blood. The V gene is TRBV27, the J gene TRBJ1-5; D not resolved. This receptor was obtained from a young man with active or convalescent COVID-19. As DNA, the CDR3 is TGTGCCAGCAGTTTACTCGGTCAGCCCCAGCATTTT. The encoded protein is CASSLLGQPQHF.